These 18 T cell receptor beta chains were all obtained from the same sample, sequenced in a study of neurological immune-mediated disorders. One entry per CDR3 protein results from TCRdb running MiXCR on the 5' RACE reads. The sample comprises tens of thousands of distinct CDR3 sequences, roughly 2.6% of which are singletons, and 1.1% rests with the top ten. Sequenced sample: PBMCs. The receptors were gathered from a woman aged 25 to 45 with multiple sclerosis.

This rearrangement joins TRBV25-1 to TRBJ2-5, with TRBD2 matching 7 bases. The CDR3 runs to 14 residues. Germline CDR1 MGHDK, CDR2 SYGVNS. J gave up 5 bases and V 8 bases, and 11 bases lay outside the gene matches. The CDR3 coding sequence is TGTGCCAGCTCTGCGGGCGGGAGTTGGGAGACCCAGTACTTC. The encoded protein is CASSAGGSWETQYF.

The table lists this clonotype with many counts. V usage is TRBV9 and J usage is TRBJ2-1; no firm D call. V lost 2 bases, J lost 7 bases, and 4 bases lay in between. This CDR3 comprises 11 residues. CDR1 and CDR2 from the germline V gene are SGDLS and YYNGEE. The CDR3 region is CASSVLNEQFF. The CDR3 DNA sequence: TGTGCCAGCAGCGTTCTTAATGAGCAGTTCTTC. The full variable domain, its missing parts supplied by reference TRBV9 and TRBJ2-1, is DSGVTQTPKHLITATGQRVTLRCSPRSGDLSVYWYQQSLDQGLQFLIQYYNGEERAKGNILERFSAQQFPDLHSELNLSSLELGDSALYFCASSVLNEQFFGPGTRLTVL.

This clonotype was detected ten times or more. This sequence joins TRBV5-1 and TRBJ2-1; D is possibly TRBD2 (5 bases). Germline V lookup: CDR1 SGHRS, CDR2 YFSETQ. V was trimmed by 0 bases and J by 8 bases, leaving 9 bases between them. The CDR3 is 13 amino acids. CDR3 amino acids: CASSLEEEDEQFF. The CDR3 DNA reads as TGCGCCAGCAGCTTGGAAGAGGAGGATGAGCAGTTCTTC.

Many counts were recorded for this clonotype. The chain carries TRBV6-6 and TRBJ2-5; 8 nucleotides agree with TRBD1. With V trimmed by 7 bases and J by 4 bases, 11 bases remained unmatched. CDR3 length: 15 residues. Looked up from germline, CDR1 is MNHNY and CDR2 is SVGAGI (reference sequence). The CDR3 DNA reads TGTGCCAGCACATCAGGACAGGGTCTCTTAGAGACCCAGTACTTC. Amino acids: CASTSGQGLLETQYF.

This clonotype was counted ten times or more. The chain links TRBV9 to TRBJ2-1; D gene unclear. The CDR3 extends over 13 amino acids. V lost 3 bases and J lost 0, with 4 bases in between. Germline V lookup: CDR1 SGDLS, CDR2 YYNGEE. In nucleotides, the CDR3 is TGTGCCAGCAGCGCGTCCTCCTACAATGAGCAGTTCTTC. This gives the protein CASSASSYNEQFF.

The table lists this clonotype with many counts. CDR3 nucleotides: TGTGCCAGCAGCTGGGGACTAGCGGGACGCAATGAGCAGTTCTTC. Amino acids: CASSWGLAGRNEQFF. The chain links TRBV7-3 to TRBJ2-1; 13 positions agree with TRBD2. V shed 4 bases and J 6 bases; nucleotides not matched to a gene: 3. Germline V gene lookup returns CDR1 SGHTA and CDR2 FQGTGA. The CDR3 sequence is 15 residues long.

This clonotype was counted only a few times. This chain uses TRBV6-5 with TRBJ2-2, with 8 bases fitting TRBD2. The junction had 3 bases not matched to a gene; V was cut back by 0 bases and J by 0 bases. Per the germline V gene, CDR1 is MNHEY and CDR2 is SVGAGI. CDR3 length equals 17 residues. The CDR3, as DNA: TGTGCCAGCAGTTACTCGTCGGGACTAGCGAACACCGGGGAGCTGTTTTTT. It codes for CASSYSSGLANTGELFF.

This clonotype was seen at least ten times. This sequence joins TRBV7-8 and TRBJ1-2; 9 bases are shared with TRBD1. Germline V gene sequence: CDR1 SGHVS, CDR2 FQNEAQ. The CDR3 contains 14 residues. V shed 3 bases, J shed 4 bases, and the junction held 3 bases outside the gene matches. For the CDR3, the DNA is TGTGCCAGCAGCTTCGGACAGGGGATCTATGGCTACACCTTC. Its translation is CASSFGQGIYGYTF.

This clonotype was recorded many times. This rearrangement joins TRBV2 to TRBJ2-7; the D gene is possibly TRBD1 (5 bases). Germline CDR1 and CDR2: SNHLY and FYNNEI. The ends were cut back, 3 bases at V and 2 bases at J, with 17 bases in the middle. The CDR3 has 16 residues. The CDR3 loop reads CASSDFHPVRAYEQYF. The CDR3 region has the DNA TGTGCCAGCAGTGATTTCCACCCAGTCAGGGCCTACGAGCAGTACTTC.

This clonotype was seen at least ten times. CDR3 loop: CASSLLGRARNTEAFF. Written as DNA, the CDR3 is TGTGCCAGCAGTTTACTGGGGCGGGCGAGGAACACTGAAGCTTTCTTT. The gene calls are TRBV27 and TRBJ1-1, with D possibly matching TRBD1 (5 bases). CDR1 and CDR2 from the germline V gene are MNHEY and SMNVEV (reference sequence). This CDR3 contains 16 residues. Trimming left V 2 bases short and J 1 base short, with 14 bases between.

This clonotype was seen many times. The rearrangement links TRBV5-1 to TRBJ2-5, with 8 nucleotides matching TRBD2. J lost 2 bases, V lost 9 bases, and 9 bases had no gene match. The CDR3 sequence is 14 residues long. CDR1 and CDR2 from the germline V gene are SGHRS and YFSETQ. This CDR3 is CANPTSGDQETQYF. The CDR3 region has the DNA TGCGCCAACCCAACTAGCGGAGATCAAGAGACCCAGTACTTC.

This clonotype was observed at least ten times. This chain joins TRBV20-1 and TRBJ2-5, with D possibly being TRBD1 (6 bases). V lost 3 bases to trimming and J lost 5 bases, with 16 bases between them. Germline-derived CDR1 and CDR2 are DFQATT and SNEGSKA (reference sequence). This CDR3 has 14 residues. The CDR3 loop reads CSARVPRGIETQYF. In DNA, the CDR3 is TGCAGTGCTAGGGTTCCTAGGGGGATCGAGACCCAGTACTTC.

The V gene is TRBV7-6, the J gene TRBJ2-1, with a possible D match to TRBD2 (6 bases). The V and J ends lost 6 bases and 6 bases respectively, with 18 bases between them. The CDR3 has 15 residues. Germline values: CDR1 SGHVS, CDR2 FNYEAQ. CDR3 protein: CASSPAGTESNEQFF. The DNA of the CDR3 is TGTGCCAGCAGTCCGGCGGGGACTGAGAGCAATGAGCAGTTCTTC. The variable domain in full, completed from reference TRBV7-6 and TRBJ2-1, reads GAGVSQSPRYKVTKRGQDVALRCDPISGHVSLYWYRQALGQGPEFLTYFNYEAQQDKSGLPNDRFSAERPEGSISTLTIQRTEQRDSAMYRCASSPAGTESNEQFFGPGTRLTVL.

This clonotype was found many times. The rearrangement uses TRBV20-1 and TRBJ2-7; TRBD1 aligns across 9 bases. Germline V lookup: CDR1 DFQATT, CDR2 SNEGSKA (reference sequence). The CDR3 runs to 13 residues. J lost 3 bases, V lost 5 bases, and 5 bases had no gene match. The CDR3 DNA follows: TGCAGTGCTCCGTCGGGACAGGGCTACGAGCAGTACTTC. It codes for CSAPSGQGYEQYF.

This clonotype has ten or more counts. The genes are TRBV5-1 and TRBJ1-2; tentative D call: TRBD1 (5 bases). The CDR3 covers 13 residues. The germline CDR1 and CDR2 sequences are SGHRS and YFSETQ. V was cut by 4 bases and J by 6 bases, with 13 bases left in between. The CDR3 DNA reads as TGCGCCAGCAGCGTCGGGGGGTTTGATGGCTACACCTTC. Translation gives CASSVGGFDGYTF.

This clonotype was seen repeatedly, ten times or more. The gene calls are TRBV2 and TRBJ1-4; no reliable D call. Germline V gives CDR1 SNHLY, CDR2 FYNNEI. The CDR3 has 14 amino acids. V lost 1 base and J lost 8, with 11 bases in between. CDR3 region: CASSEGAAIEKLFF. The DNA for the CDR3 is TGTGCCAGCAGTGAAGGAGCGGCGATAGAAAAACTGTTTTTT. The whole variable domain, remainder taken from reference TRBV2 and TRBJ1-4, is EPEVTQTPSHQVTQMGQEVILRCVPISNHLYFYWYRQILGQKVEFLVSFYNNEISEKSEIFDDQFSVERPDGSNFTLKIRSTKLEDSAMYFCASSEGAAIEKLFFGSGTQLSVL.

This clonotype was seen repeatedly, ten times or more. The chain links TRBV5-5 to TRBJ2-1; D is ambiguous. The CDR3 loop spans 13 amino acids. The ends were cut back, 1 base at V and 9 bases at J, with 11 bases in the middle. The germline V gene has CDR1 SGHKS and CDR2 YYEKEE (reference sequence). The CDR3 sequence is CASSLPRWGEQFF. DNA of the CDR3: TGTGCCAGCAGCTTGCCGCGCTGGGGTGAGCAGTTCTTC.

In its sample, this clonotype was seen many times. The CDR3 DNA reads as TGCGCCAGCAGCGCTCAGACTAGCCTCGAGCAGTACTTC. This gives the protein CASSAQTSLEQYF. The chain is built from TRBV5-1 and TRBJ2-7, with 7 positions matching TRBD2. V lost 4 bases and J lost 6; bases outside the gene matches: 7. Germline-derived CDR1 and CDR2 are SGHRS and YFSETQ. This CDR3 spans 13 amino acids.